This passage covers 4 T cell receptor beta chains from one sample sequenced in a study of blood T cells in healthy people across ages. Next came a second PCR, run for about 7 to 12 cycles, which used a sample-barcoded 5' primer along with a J-beta primer mix. A single record per CDR3 protein comes from TCRdb applying MiXCR to the 5' RACE reads. The data contain more than 650,000 distinct CDR3 sequences, around 25% of them singletons. These data also formed part of another study, on T cells of mothers and their children.

The sequencing sample was made of blood. The source is a boy aged 5-17 years in good health.

The chain carries TRBV5-1 and TRBJ2-7, with D unresolved. The ends were cut back, 5 bases at V and 2 bases at J, with 26 bases in the middle. Germline-derived CDR1 and CDR2 are SGHRS and YFSETQ. The CDR3 is 18 amino acids. DNA for the CDR3: TGCGCCAGCAGTTATGGATCAGGTGCCGAGTTAAGGCCCTACGAGCAGTACTTC. This gives the protein CASSYGSGAELRPYEQYF.

The chain carries TRBV29-1 and TRBJ1-2, with D unclear. The V gene lost 7 bases and the J gene lost 6 bases, with 18 bases spanning the gap. The CDR3 totals 13 residues. Germline V gene data show CDR1 as SQVTM and CDR2 as ANQGSEA. CDR3 nucleotide sequence: TGCAGCGCGAGGTGGGAGCGCTTTCATGGCTACACCTTC. It yields the protein CSARWERFHGYTF.

This clonotype was detected a few times. One junction end disagrees with the germline gene, perhaps due to a read error. The V call is TRBV29-1, the J call TRBJ2-7, with 8 bases matching TRBD1. Germline CDR1 reads SQVTM; CDR2 reads ANQGSEA. CDR3 length: 11 residues. CDR3 DNA: TGCAGCGGTATGGACAGGGACGAGCAGCACTTC. Residues: CSGMDRDEQHF.

The sample holds a few counts of this clonotype. This chain connects TRBV7-2 to TRBJ2-7; D is ambiguous. The CDR3 runs 14 residues. Trimming left V 1 base short and J 3 bases short, with 10 bases between. Germline V gives CDR1 SGHTA, CDR2 FQGNSA. The CDR3 coding sequence is TGTGCCAGCAGCTTAGACGCACAGCTCTACGAGCAGTACTTC. This gives the protein CASSLDAQLYEQYF.